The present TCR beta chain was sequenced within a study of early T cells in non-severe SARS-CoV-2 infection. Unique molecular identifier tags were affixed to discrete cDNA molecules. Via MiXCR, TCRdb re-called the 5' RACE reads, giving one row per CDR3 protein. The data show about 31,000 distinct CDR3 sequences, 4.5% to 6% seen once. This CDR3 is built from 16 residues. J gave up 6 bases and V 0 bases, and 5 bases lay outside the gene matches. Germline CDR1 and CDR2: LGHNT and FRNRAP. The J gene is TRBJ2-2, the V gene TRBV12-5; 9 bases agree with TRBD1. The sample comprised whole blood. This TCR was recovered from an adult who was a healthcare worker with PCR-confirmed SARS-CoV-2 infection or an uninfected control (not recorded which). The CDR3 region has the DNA TGTGCTAGTGGTTTGGTACTCGGACAGGGGTCCGGGGAGCTGTTTTTT. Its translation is CASGLVLGQGSGELFF.